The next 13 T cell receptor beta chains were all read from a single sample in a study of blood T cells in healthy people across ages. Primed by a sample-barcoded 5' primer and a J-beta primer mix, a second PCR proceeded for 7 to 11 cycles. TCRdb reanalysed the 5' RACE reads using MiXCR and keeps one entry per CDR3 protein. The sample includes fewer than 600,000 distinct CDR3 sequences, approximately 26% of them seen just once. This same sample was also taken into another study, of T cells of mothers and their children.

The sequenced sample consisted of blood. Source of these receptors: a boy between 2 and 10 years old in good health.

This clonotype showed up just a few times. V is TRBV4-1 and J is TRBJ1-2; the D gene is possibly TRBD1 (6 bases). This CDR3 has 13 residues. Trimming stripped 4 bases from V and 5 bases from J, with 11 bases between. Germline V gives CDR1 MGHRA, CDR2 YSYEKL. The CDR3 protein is CASSPMDSYGYTF. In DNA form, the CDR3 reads TGCGCCAGCAGCCCCATGGACAGTTATGGCTACACCTTC.

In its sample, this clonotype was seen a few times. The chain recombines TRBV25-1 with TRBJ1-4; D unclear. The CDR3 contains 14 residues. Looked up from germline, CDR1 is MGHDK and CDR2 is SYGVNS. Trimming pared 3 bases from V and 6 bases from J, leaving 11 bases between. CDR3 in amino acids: CASSEPGRDEKLFF. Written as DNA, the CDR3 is TGTGCCAGCAGTGAGCCCGGACGAGATGAAAAACTGTTTTTT.

DNA of the CDR3: TGTGCCAGCAGGGAGGGCTCTGGGGCCAACGTCCTGACTTTC. It is translated as CASREGSGANVLTF. The rearrangement joins TRBV7-3 to TRBJ2-6, with D perhaps matching TRBD2 (6 bases). The CDR3 runs to 14 residues. The germline V gene encodes CDR1 SGHTA and CDR2 FQGTGA. The V and J ends lost 6 bases and 0 bases respectively, with 6 bases between them. The full variable domain, with the rest looked up from reference TRBV7-3 and TRBJ2-6, is GAGVSQTPSNKVTEKGKYVELRCDPISGHTALYWYRQSLGQGPEFLIYFQGTGAADDSGLPNDRFFAVRPEGSVSTLKIQRTERGDSAVYLCASREGSGANVLTFGAGSRLTVL.

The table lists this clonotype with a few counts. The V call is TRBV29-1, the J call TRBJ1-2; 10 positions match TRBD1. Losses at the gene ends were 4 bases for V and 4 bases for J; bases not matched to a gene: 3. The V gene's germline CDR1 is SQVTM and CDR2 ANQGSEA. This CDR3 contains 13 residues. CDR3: CSVVTGGVYGYTF. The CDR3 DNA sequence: TGCAGCGTTGTGACAGGGGGCGTCTATGGCTACACCTTC.

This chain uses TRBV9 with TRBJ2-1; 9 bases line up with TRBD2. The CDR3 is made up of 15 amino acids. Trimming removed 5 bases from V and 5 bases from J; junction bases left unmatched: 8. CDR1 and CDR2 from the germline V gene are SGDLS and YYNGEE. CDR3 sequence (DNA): TGTGCCAGCAGTGGGAGCGGGAGGTACCACAATGAGCAGTTCTTC. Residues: CASSGSGRYHNEQFF.

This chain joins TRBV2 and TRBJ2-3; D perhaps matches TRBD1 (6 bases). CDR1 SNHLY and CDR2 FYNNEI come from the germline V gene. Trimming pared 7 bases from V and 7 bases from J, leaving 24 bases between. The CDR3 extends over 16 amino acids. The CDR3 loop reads CASNFGRDRQVHTQYF. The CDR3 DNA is TGTGCCAGCAACTTCGGTAGGGATAGACAGGTTCATACGCAGTATTTT. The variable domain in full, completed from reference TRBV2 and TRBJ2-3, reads EPEVTQTPSHQVTQMGQEVILRCVPISNHLYFYWYRQILGQKVEFLVSFYNNEISEKSEIFDDQFSVERPDGSNFTLKIRSTKLEDSAMYFCASNFGRDRQVHTQYFGPGTRLTVL.

CDR3 sequence (DNA): TGTGCCAGCAGTCCGGGGGTCGGGGGGGGTGAGCAGTTCTTC. Translated: CASSPGVGGGEQFF. The chain employs TRBV12-3 or TRBV12-4 and TRBJ2-1; 8 nucleotides line up with TRBD2. The CDR3 is 14 residues long. Trimming removed 5 bases from V and 9 bases from J; junction bases left unmatched: 9.

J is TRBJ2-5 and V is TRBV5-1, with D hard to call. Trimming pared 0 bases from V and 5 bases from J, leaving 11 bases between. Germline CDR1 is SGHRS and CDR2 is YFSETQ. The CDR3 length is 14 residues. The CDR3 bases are TGCGCCAGCAGCTTGGGCGGCAGAATGGAGACCCAGTACTTC. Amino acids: CASSLGGRMETQYF. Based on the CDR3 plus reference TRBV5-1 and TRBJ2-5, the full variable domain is KAGVTQTPRYLIKTRGQQVTLSCSPISGHRSVSWYQQTPGQGLQFLFEYFSETQRNKGNFPGRFSGRQFSNSRSEMNVSTLELGDSALYLCASSLGGRMETQYFGPGTRLLVL.

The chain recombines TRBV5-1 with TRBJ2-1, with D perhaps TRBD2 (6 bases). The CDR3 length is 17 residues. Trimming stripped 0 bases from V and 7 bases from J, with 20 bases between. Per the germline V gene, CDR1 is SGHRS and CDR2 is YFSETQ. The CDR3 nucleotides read TGCGCCAGCAGCTTGGTTACTACGGGGGTTACTACAAATGAGCAGTTCTTC. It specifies CASSLVTTGVTTNEQFF.

The CDR3 spells CASSYGTIYEQYF. CDR3 in DNA: TGCGCCAGCAGCTATGGGACTATCTACGAGCAGTACTTC. The genes are TRBV5-1 and TRBJ2-7; 7 bases line up with TRBD2. V shed 3 bases and J 3 bases; nucleotides not matched to a gene: 3. Per the germline V gene, CDR1 is SGHRS and CDR2 is YFSETQ. There are 13 residues in the CDR3.

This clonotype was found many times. CDR3 amino acids: CASSLDPGNYGYTF. For the CDR3, the DNA is TGCGCCAGCAGCTTGGATCCAGGGAACTATGGCTACACCTTC. The chain carries TRBV5-1 and TRBJ1-2; D might be TRBD1 (5 bases). Germline-derived CDR1 and CDR2 are SGHRS and YFSETQ. Between the trimmed V and J ends, which lost 0 bases and 2 bases, there was a span of 8 bases. The CDR3 sequence is 14 residues long.

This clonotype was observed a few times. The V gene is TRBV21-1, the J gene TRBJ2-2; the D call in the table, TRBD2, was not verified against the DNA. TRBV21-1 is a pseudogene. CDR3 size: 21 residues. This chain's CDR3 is CASRPDRGLAGEGTLTGELFF. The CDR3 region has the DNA TGTGCCAGCCGCCCAGATAGGGGACTAGCGGGAGAGGGGACTCTCACCGGGGAGCTGTTTTTT.

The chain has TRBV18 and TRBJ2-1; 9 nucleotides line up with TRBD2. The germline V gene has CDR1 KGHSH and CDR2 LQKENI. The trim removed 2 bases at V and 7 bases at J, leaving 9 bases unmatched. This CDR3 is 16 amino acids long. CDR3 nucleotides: TGTGCCAGCTCACCAGGGGGGACTAGCCGACGAAATGAGCAGTTCTTC. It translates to CASSPGGTSRRNEQFF. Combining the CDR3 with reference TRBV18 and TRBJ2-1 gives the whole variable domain NAGVMQNPRHLVRRRGQEARLRCSPMKGHSHVYWYRQLPEEGLKFMVYLQKENIIDESGMPKERFSAEFPKEGPSILRIQQVVRGDSAAYFCASSPGGTSRRNEQFFGPGTRLTVL.